What follows is one TCR beta chain and its context. Trimming removed 5 bases at V and 2 bases at J, with 13 bases between. The germline V gene has CDR1 GTSNPN and CDR2 SVGIG (reference sequence). The CDR3 sequence is 13 residues long. The data belong to a study of blood T cells in healthy people across ages. Primers used in a second PCR of about 7 to 12 cycles were a sample-barcoded 5' primer and a J-beta primer mix. TCRdb re-derived calls from the 5' RACE reads in MiXCR, one entry per CDR3 protein. Of hundreds of thousands of distinct CDR3 sequences listed, 40% to 50% were seen once; the top ten hold nearly 20%.

The rearrangement links TRBV30 to TRBJ2-7; perhaps TRBD2 as D (5 bases). The source of this sequence is a man aged 55 to 70 in good health. Sequenced input: blood. The chain's CDR3 is CAWAGRAPYEQYF. CDR3 in DNA: TGTGCCTGGGCGGGTCGAGCCCCCTACGAGCAGTACTTC.